The 26 T cell receptor beta chains presented below share a single source sample, sequenced in a study of T cells in Graves' hyperthyroidism and ophthalmopathy. RNA transcripts served as the template for amplifying TCR beta CDR3 regions. During a first-round RT-PCR of the TCR CDR3, the HTBI primer set was used. TCRdb redid the calling of the multiplex PCR reads with MiXCR, one entry per CDR3 protein. The table has approximately 220,000 distinct CDR3 sequences, around 19% seen once. Material: blood. These receptors originate from a man aged 40-50 years with Graves' hyperthyroidism.

The chain employs TRBV7-2 and TRBJ2-3; D may be TRBD2 (5 bases). Trimming cost V 4 bases and J 1 base, with 9 bases left between them. Germline CDR1 is SGHTA and CDR2 is FQGNSA. The CDR3 has 14 amino acids. The CDR3 loop is CASSSWGGTDTQYF. CDR3 coding DNA: TGTGCCAGCAGCTCATGGGGAGGCACAGATACGCAGTATTTT.

The sample holds many counts of this clonotype. The J gene is TRBJ2-3, the V gene TRBV20-1, with TRBD1 as a possible D gene (6 bases). The CDR3 contains 15 residues. Trimming cost V 3 bases and J 4 bases, with 17 bases left between them. Germline values: CDR1 DFQATT, CDR2 SNEGSKA (reference sequence). CDR3 in amino acids: CSASGGPGAPDTQYF. The CDR3 coding sequence is TGCAGTGCTAGCGGCGGGCCAGGGGCTCCAGATACGCAGTATTTT.

This clonotype was observed at least ten times. The CDR3 region is CSARTPVRGDGTDTQYF. Here the CDR3 DNA reads TGCAGTGCTAGAACCCCTGTACGCGGGGACGGCACAGATACGCAGTATTTT. The rearrangement joins TRBV20-1 to TRBJ2-3; D is possibly TRBD2 (6 bases). CDR1 is DFQATT, CDR2 SNEGSKA, per germline (reference sequence). Trimming pared 2 bases from V and 1 base from J, leaving 19 bases between. The length of the CDR3 is 17 residues.

The genes are TRBV11-2 and TRBJ2-1; weak D call: TRBD1 (7 bases). The CDR3 loop spans 15 amino acids. Trimming took off 5 bases at V and 2 bases at J, with 13 bases between the two ends. CDR1 and CDR2 from the germline V gene are SGHAT and FQNNGV. The CDR3 sequence is CASSGRGTAYNEQFF. The CDR3 nucleotides read TGTGCCAGCAGCGGCCGCGGGACAGCCTACAATGAGCAGTTCTTC.

There are many counts of this clonotype. J is TRBJ2-2 and V is TRBV11-3, with D perhaps matching TRBD2 (6 bases). V lost 4 bases to trimming and J lost 1 base, with 13 bases between them. This CDR3 has 16 residues. The germline gives CDR1 SGHNT, CDR2 YENEEA. This chain's CDR3 is CASSSSREKNTGELFF. DNA for the CDR3: TGTGCCAGCAGCTCTAGCCGGGAGAAGAACACCGGGGAGCTGTTTTTT.

The J gene is TRBJ1-1, the V gene TRBV2; 9 nucleotides line up with TRBD1. This CDR3 has 14 amino acids. The ends lost 6 bases at V and 5 bases at J; junction bases unmatched: 7. Germline lookup yields CDR1 SNHLY and CDR2 FYNNEI. The CDR3 sequence is CASSGTGSRTEAFF. CDR3 nucleotide sequence: TGTGCCAGCAGCGGGACAGGGTCTCGGACTGAAGCTTTCTTT.

The table lists this clonotype with many counts. The V and J genes are TRBV2 and TRBJ1-3, with D unresolved. The germline V gene encodes CDR1 SNHLY and CDR2 FYNNEI. There are 17 residues in the CDR3. V lost 3 bases, J lost 2 bases, and 17 bases lay in between. CDR3 loop: CASSESRGGYAGNTIYF. CDR3 sequence (DNA): TGTGCCAGCAGTGAGAGCCGGGGAGGGTATGCTGGAAACACCATATATTTT.

Many counts were recorded for this clonotype. The V gene is TRBV11-2, the J gene TRBJ1-4; a weak D match, TRBD1 (5 bases). CDR1 and CDR2 (germline): SGHAT, FQNNGV. This CDR3 is 15 amino acids long. Trimming cost V 2 bases and J 4 bases, with 11 bases left between them. The CDR3 DNA is TGTGCCAGCAGCTTATTGGGGCAGAGTAATGAAAAACTGTTTTTT. It is translated as CASSLLGQSNEKLFF.

This clonotype has ten or more counts. The V gene is TRBV6-1, the J gene TRBJ2-2; 7 nucleotides align to TRBD2. V trimming: 9 bases; J trimming: 5 bases; junction bases outside the gene matches: 3. CDR1 is MNHNS and CDR2 is SASEGT in the germline V gene. The CDR3 is made up of 12 amino acids. The DNA for the CDR3 is TGTGCCAGGCCCGGGGGGACCGGGGAGCTGTTTTTT. This translates into CARPGGTGELFF.

The gene calls are TRBV19 and TRBJ2-3; D is undetermined. Germline CDR1 and CDR2: LNHDA and SQIVND (reference sequence). V lost 3 bases, J lost 0 bases, and 4 bases lay in between. CDR3 length: 13 residues. CDR3 amino acids: CASSIASTDTQYF. The CDR3 DNA reads TGTGCCAGTAGTATCGCTAGCACAGATACGCAGTATTTT. The full variable domain, its missing parts supplied by reference TRBV19 and TRBJ2-3, is DGGITQSPKYLFRKEGQNVTLSCEQNLNHDAMYWYRQDPGQGLRLIYYSQIVNDFQKGDIAEGYSVSREKKESFPLTVTSAQKNPTAFYLCASSIASTDTQYFGPGTRLTVL.

There are many counts of this clonotype. The chain uses TRBV12-3 or TRBV12-4 and TRBJ1-5; 9 bases are a match to TRBD1. The CDR3 covers 15 residues. J gave up 3 bases and V 5 bases, and 5 bases lay outside the gene matches. The CDR3 region has the DNA TGTGCCAGCAGTCGTCGGGACAGGGTCAATCAGCCCCAGCATTTT. It codes for CASSRRDRVNQPQHF.

The table lists this clonotype with many counts. This sequence joins TRBV5-5 and TRBJ2-7; 10 bases line up with TRBD1. The CDR3 totals 14 residues. After removal of 4 bases from V and 3 bases from J, the junction contained 4 bases not matched to a gene. Per germline, CDR1 SGHKS and CDR2 YYEKEE (reference sequence). The CDR3 spells CASSTGTGVYEQYF. As DNA, the CDR3 is TGTGCCAGCAGCACCGGGACAGGGGTCTACGAGCAGTACTTC. The entire variable domain, with the rest obtained from reference TRBV5-5 and TRBJ2-7, is as follows: DAGVTQSPTHLIKTRGQQVTLRCSPISGHKSVSWYQQVLGQGPQFIFQYYEKEERGRGNFPDRFSARQFPNYSSELNVNALLLGDSALYLCASSTGTGVYEQYFGPGTRLTVT.

A note on this clonotype: One base away lies a much larger clone, so this may be a sequencing read error. The rearrangement joins TRBV3-1 to TRBJ2-5; D is perhaps TRBD2 (6 bases). This CDR3 is 11 amino acids long. CDR1 and CDR2 from the germline V gene are LGHDT and YNNKEL (reference sequence). The CDR3 DNA is TGTGCCTCCCGGGACTTGGGGACCCAGCACTTC. As protein: CASRDLGTQHF.

The gene calls are TRBV20-1 and TRBJ2-1; 9 bases match TRBD2. Unmatched junction bases numbered 7, after V lost 3 bases and J lost 7 bases. Germline V CDR1 and CDR2: DFQATT, SNEGSKA (reference sequence). CDR3 length: 14 residues. DNA for the CDR3: TGCAGTGCTAGGGCTAGCGGGGTTTCGAATGAGCAGTTCTTC. Translation gives CSARASGVSNEQFF.

The DNA of the CDR3 is TGCAGCGTTGAGGGTCTCGGTGACGAGCAGTACTTC. Protein sequence: CSVEGLGDEQYF. V is TRBV29-1 and J is TRBJ2-7; no clear D. Germline assignment: CDR1 SQVTM and CDR2 ANQGSEA. The germline V and J ends were trimmed by 3 bases and 5 bases, with 11 bases remaining between them. This CDR3 spans 12 amino acids.

This clonotype has a count of ten or more. The rearrangement uses TRBV3-1 and TRBJ2-7; 8 bases map to TRBD1. Germline V lookup: CDR1 LGHDT, CDR2 YNNKEL (reference sequence). This CDR3 contains 15 residues. V trimming: 4 bases; J trimming: 1 base; junction bases outside the gene matches: 6. CDR3: CASSRNRGSSYEQYF. As DNA, the CDR3 is TGTGCCAGCAGCCGAAACAGGGGGTCGTCCTACGAGCAGTACTTC.

This sequence joins TRBV7-3 and TRBJ2-3, with TRBD2 matching 16 bases. Germline CDR1 and CDR2: SGHTA and FQGTGA. The CDR3 runs 17 residues. The V gene end was trimmed by 6 bases and the J gene end by 5 bases; junction bases not matched to a gene: 8. In DNA, the CDR3 is TGTGCCAGCAGTGTCTTGGGACTAGCGGGGGGGCAAGATACGCAGTATTTT. It is translated as CASSVLGLAGGQDTQYF.

The chain is built from TRBV28 and TRBJ1-2; 10 bases align to TRBD1. Germline lookup yields CDR1 MDHEN and CDR2 SYDVKM. The CDR3 is 15 residues long. Trimming took 5 bases from V and 6 from J; bases not matched to a gene: 9. The CDR3 sequence: CASSQPGQGRDGYTF. CDR3 in DNA: TGTGCCAGCAGTCAACCGGGACAGGGGCGCGATGGCTACACCTTC.

This clonotype was observed at least ten times. The gene calls are TRBV12-3 or TRBV12-4 and TRBJ2-1; 7 bases line up with TRBD2. CDR3 length: 17 amino acids. The junction had 12 bases not matched to a gene; V was cut back by 5 bases and J by 2 bases. In DNA, the CDR3 is TGTGCCAGCAGTCCGCCTGGGGGGAGGGTGACCTACAATGAGCAGTTCTTC. Translated, it gives CASSPPGGRVTYNEQFF.

This chain links TRBV27 with TRBJ1-2; 11 nucleotides match TRBD1. Germline loops: CDR1 MNHEY, CDR2 SMNVEV (reference sequence). Losses at the gene ends were 5 bases for V and 8 bases for J; bases not matched to a gene: 10. CDR3 length equals 15 residues. CDR3 protein: CASSLRGQGAPGYTF. CDR3 coding DNA: TGTGCCAGCAGTCTCAGAGGACAGGGGGCGCCCGGCTACACCTTC.

This clonotype was detected many times. The J gene is TRBJ2-1, the V gene TRBV7-9; D is uncertain. Trimming pared 4 bases from V and 9 bases from J, leaving 16 bases between. The CDR3 extends over 14 amino acids. Looked up from germline, CDR1 is SEHNR and CDR2 is FQNEAQ (reference sequence). In DNA, the CDR3 is TGTGCCAGCAGCTCGGGCCCGTTGTCTGGTGAGCAGTTCTTC. It encodes CASSSGPLSGEQFF.

V and J are TRBV30 and TRBJ2-6; D may be TRBD2 (5 bases). V lost 2 bases and J lost 4, with 12 bases in between. CDR1 is GTSNPN and CDR2 is SVGIG in the germline V gene (reference sequence). The CDR3 sequence is 15 residues long. CDR3 loop: CAWSRTLRGANVLTF. The DNA of the CDR3 is TGTGCCTGGAGTAGGACTCTCCGCGGGGCCAACGTCCTGACTTTC.

The chain recombines TRBV27 with TRBJ2-1; TRBD1 matches 7 bases. V was clipped by 6 bases and J by 0 bases; unmatched bases: 5. This CDR3 spans 15 amino acids. The V gene's germline CDR1 is MNHEY and CDR2 SMNVEV (reference sequence). The CDR3 loop is CASRRGRISYNEQFF. The CDR3 bases are TGTGCCAGCAGAAGGGGGCGCATCTCCTACAATGAGCAGTTCTTC.

There are many counts of this clonotype. This chain connects TRBV12-3 or TRBV12-4 to TRBJ2-1; 7 positions agree with TRBD1. This CDR3 spans 13 amino acids. The V gene end was trimmed by 5 bases and the J gene end by 5 bases; junction bases not matched to a gene: 3. CDR3 in amino acids: CASSVTGNNEQFF. CDR3 DNA: TGTGCCAGCAGTGTGACAGGGAACAATGAGCAGTTCTTC.

At least ten counts were recorded for this clonotype. This chain connects TRBV20-1 to TRBJ2-7; 7 nucleotides agree with TRBD1. Germline V gives CDR1 DFQATT, CDR2 SNEGSKA (reference sequence). Losses at the gene ends were 1 base for V and 5 bases for J; bases not matched to a gene: 8. The length of the CDR3 is 14 residues. CDR3: CSARAVWTGDEQYF. CDR3 DNA sequence: TGCAGTGCTAGAGCGGTCTGGACAGGAGACGAGCAGTACTTC.

The sample holds many counts of this clonotype. The CDR3 nucleotides are TGTGCCAGCAGCTCATCCCGCTACGAGCAGTACTTC. Translation gives CASSSSRYEQYF. V gene TRBV7-2 combines with J gene TRBJ2-7; D is ambiguous. The germline V gene encodes CDR1 SGHTA and CDR2 FQGNSA. The CDR3 sequence is 12 residues long. Trimming took off 4 bases at V and 3 bases at J, with 7 bases between the two ends. Full variable domain (missing parts from reference TRBV7-2 and TRBJ2-7): GAGVSQSPSNKVTEKGKDVELRCDPISGHTALYWYRQSLGQGLEFLIYFQGNSAPDKSGLPSDRFSAERTGGSVSTLTIQRTQQEDSAVYLCASSSSRYEQYFGPGTRLTVT.